The sequence of this T cell receptor (beta chain) was determined in a study of blood T cell repertoires in COVID-19. The wider study: Whether acute or convalescent, the COVID-19 samples came from the United States, Italy and Spain.

Participant-given clinical history determined each cohort assignment. V was shortened by 7 bases and J by 6 bases, with 15 bases between the two germline ends. This CDR3 is built from 13 residues. Original data processing: Nucleated cell counts were estimated from reference gene primer amplification. This table comes from immunoSEQ multiplex PCR, and its TCRdb copy is limited to in-frame clones, with some not included. From that table come the V and J calls and clone size; the DNA was used to work out D and trimming. The sample lists roughly 360,000 clones, over 75% seen once, with approximately 1% in the top ten.

Sequencing was done on a sample of PBMCs or T cells enriched from blood (not recorded which). This TCR was sampled from a woman in her twenties or thirties with acute COVID-19. The chain carries TRBV12-3 or TRBV12-4 and TRBJ1-1, with a possible D match to TRBD1 (6 bases). DNA of the CDR3: TGTGCCAGCATTCGGACAGCTGCGTCTGAAGCTTTCTTT. Its translation: CASIRTAASEAFF.